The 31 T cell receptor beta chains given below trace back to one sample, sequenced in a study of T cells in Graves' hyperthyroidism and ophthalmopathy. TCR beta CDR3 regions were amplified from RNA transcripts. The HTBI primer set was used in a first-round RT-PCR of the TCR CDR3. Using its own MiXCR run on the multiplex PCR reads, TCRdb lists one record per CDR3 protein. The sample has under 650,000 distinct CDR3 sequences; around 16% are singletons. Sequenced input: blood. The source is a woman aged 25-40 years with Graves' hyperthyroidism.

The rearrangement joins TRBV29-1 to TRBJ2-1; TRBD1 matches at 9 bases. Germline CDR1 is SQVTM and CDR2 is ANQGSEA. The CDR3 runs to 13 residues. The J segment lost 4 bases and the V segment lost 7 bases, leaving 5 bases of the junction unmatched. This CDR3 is CSDRGRHYNEQFF. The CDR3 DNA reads TGCAGCGACAGGGGGCGGCATTACAATGAGCAGTTCTTC.

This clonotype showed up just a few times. CDR3 residues: CASKDSGGYTF. CDR3 bases: TGTGCCAGCAAGGACAGTGGGGGCTACACCTTC. The V gene is TRBV28, the J gene TRBJ1-2; D perhaps matches TRBD1 (6 bases). The germline V gene encodes CDR1 MDHEN and CDR2 SYDVKM. V was shortened by 7 bases and J by 8 bases, with 11 bases between the two germline ends. The CDR3 is 11 amino acids.

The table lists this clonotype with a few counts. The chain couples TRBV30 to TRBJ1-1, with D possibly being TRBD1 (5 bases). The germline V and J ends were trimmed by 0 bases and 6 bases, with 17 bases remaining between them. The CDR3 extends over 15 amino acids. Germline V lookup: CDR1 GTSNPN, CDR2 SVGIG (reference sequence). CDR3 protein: CAWSVSPWGNAEAFF. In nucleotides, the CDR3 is TGTGCCTGGAGTGTAAGTCCGTGGGGGAATGCTGAAGCTTTCTTT.

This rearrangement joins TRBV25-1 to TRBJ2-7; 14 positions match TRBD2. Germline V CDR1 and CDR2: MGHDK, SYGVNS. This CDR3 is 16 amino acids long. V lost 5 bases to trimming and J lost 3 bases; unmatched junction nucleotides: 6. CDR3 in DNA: TGTGCCAGCAGTACGGGACTAGCGGGAGAAGGCTACGAGCAGTACTTC. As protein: CASSTGLAGEGYEQYF.

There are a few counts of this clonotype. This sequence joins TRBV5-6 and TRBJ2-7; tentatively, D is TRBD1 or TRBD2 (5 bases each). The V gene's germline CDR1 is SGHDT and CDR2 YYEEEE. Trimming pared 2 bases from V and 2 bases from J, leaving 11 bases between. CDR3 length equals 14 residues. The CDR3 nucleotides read TGTGCCAGCAGCTTTAGAGGGGCCCCCTACGAGCAGTACTTC. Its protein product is CASSFRGAPYEQYF.

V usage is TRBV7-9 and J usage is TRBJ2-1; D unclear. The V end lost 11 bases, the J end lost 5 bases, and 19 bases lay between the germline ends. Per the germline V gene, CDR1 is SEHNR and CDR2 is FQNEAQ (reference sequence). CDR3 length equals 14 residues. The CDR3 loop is CAANSLLGNNEQFF. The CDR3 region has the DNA TGTGCCGCGAACAGCTTGTTAGGGAACAATGAGCAGTTCTTC.

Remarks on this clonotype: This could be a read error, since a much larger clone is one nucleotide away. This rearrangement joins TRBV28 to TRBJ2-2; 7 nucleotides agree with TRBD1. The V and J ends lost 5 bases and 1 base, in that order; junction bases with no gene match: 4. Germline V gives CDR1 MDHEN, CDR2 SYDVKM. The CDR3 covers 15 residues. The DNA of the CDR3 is TGTGCCAGCAGTGGACAGGAGAGGAACACCGGGGAGCTGTTTTTT. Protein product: CASSGQERNTGELFF.

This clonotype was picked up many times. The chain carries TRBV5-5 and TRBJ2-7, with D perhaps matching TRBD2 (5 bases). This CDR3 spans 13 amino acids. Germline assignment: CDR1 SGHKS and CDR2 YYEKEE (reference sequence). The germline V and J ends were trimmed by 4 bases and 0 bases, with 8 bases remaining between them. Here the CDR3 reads CASSIGLSYEQYF. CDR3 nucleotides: TGTGCCAGCAGCATCGGACTCTCCTACGAGCAGTACTTC. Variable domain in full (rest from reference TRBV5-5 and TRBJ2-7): DAGVTQSPTHLIKTRGQQVTLRCSPISGHKSVSWYQQVLGQGPQFIFQYYEKEERGRGNFPDRFSARQFPNYSSELNVNALLLGDSALYLCASSIGLSYEQYFGPGTRLTVT.

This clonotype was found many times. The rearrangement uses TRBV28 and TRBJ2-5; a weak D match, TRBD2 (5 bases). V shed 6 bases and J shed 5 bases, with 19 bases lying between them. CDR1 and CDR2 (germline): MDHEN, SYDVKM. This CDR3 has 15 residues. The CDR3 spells CASRPGMTSGETQYF. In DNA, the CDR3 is TGTGCCAGCAGACCGGGCATGACCTCGGGGGAGACCCAGTACTTC.

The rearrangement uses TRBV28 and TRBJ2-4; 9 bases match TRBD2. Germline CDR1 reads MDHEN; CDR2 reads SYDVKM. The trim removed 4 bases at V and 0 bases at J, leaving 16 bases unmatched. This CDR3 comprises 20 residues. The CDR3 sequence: CASSSPGKPSGVLAKNIQYF. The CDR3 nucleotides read TGTGCCAGCAGTTCTCCGGGGAAGCCTAGCGGGGTCCTAGCCAAAAACATTCAGTACTTC.

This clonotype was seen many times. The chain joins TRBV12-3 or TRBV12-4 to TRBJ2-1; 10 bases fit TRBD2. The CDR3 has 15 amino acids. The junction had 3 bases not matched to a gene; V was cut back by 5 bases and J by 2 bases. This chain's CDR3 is CASSRAGGPYNEQFF. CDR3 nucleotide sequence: TGTGCCAGCAGTCGAGCGGGAGGGCCCTACAATGAGCAGTTCTTC.

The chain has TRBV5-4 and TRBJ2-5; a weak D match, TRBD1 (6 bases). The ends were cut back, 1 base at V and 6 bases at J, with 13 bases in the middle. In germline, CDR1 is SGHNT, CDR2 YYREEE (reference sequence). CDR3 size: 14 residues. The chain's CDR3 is CASSLLGGAKTQYF. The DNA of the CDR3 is TGTGCCAGCAGCTTGTTAGGGGGTGCGAAGACCCAGTACTTC.

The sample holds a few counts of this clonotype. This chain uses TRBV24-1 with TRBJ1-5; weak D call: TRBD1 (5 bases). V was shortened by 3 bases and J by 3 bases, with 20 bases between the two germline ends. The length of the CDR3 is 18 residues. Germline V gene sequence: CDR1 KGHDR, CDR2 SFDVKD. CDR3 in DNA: TGTGCCACCAGTGATGAAGCCGTACCTCAGGGCCTCAATCAGCCCCAGCATTTT. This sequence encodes CATSDEAVPQGLNQPQHF.

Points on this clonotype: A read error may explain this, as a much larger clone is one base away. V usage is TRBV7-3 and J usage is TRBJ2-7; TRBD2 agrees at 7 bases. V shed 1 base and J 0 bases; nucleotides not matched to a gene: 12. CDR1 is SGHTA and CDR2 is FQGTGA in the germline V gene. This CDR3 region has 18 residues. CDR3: CASSLSARTRTSSYEQYF. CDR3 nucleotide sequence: TGTGCCAGCAGCTTAAGCGCTCGGACTAGGACCAGCTCCTACGAGCAGTACTTC.

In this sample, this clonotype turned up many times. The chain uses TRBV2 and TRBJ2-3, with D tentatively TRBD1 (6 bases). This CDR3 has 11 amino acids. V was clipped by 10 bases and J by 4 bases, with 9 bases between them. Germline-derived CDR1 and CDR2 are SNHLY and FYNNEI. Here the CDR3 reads CATSGADTQYF. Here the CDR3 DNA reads TGTGCCACCTCAGGGGCAGATACGCAGTATTTT.

CDR3 nucleotides: TGTGCCATCAGTGCCTCGCCTCGGCTAGCGGACACAGATACGCAGTATTTT. It codes for CAISASPRLADTDTQYF. V is TRBV10-3 and J is TRBJ2-3, with 7 bases that match TRBD2. The trim removed 4 bases at V and 2 bases at J, leaving 12 bases unmatched. The CDR3 length is 17 residues. CDR1 and CDR2 from the germline V gene are ENHRY and SYGVKD.

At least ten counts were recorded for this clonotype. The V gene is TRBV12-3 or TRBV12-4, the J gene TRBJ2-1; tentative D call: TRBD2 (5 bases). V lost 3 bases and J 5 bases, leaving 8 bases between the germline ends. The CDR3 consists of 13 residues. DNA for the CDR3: TGTGCCAGCAGTTTTTTCGGGGACAATGAGCAGTTCTTC. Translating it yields CASSFFGDNEQFF.

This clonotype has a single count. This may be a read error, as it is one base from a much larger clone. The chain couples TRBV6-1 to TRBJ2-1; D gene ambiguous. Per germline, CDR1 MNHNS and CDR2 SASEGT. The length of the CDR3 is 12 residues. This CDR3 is CPSSESLDEQFF. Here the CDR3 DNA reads TGTCCCAGCAGTGAATCCCTTGATGAGCAGTTCTTC.

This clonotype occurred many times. The CDR3 sequence: CASSLLGGPLETQYF. In DNA form, the CDR3 reads TGTGCCAGCAGTTTGTTGGGAGGGCCCCTAGAGACCCAGTACTTC. The chain is built from TRBV28 and TRBJ2-5; TRBD2 matches at 7 bases. This CDR3 is built from 15 residues. In germline, CDR1 is MDHEN, CDR2 SYDVKM. Unmatched junction bases numbered 8, after V lost 3 bases and J lost 4 bases.

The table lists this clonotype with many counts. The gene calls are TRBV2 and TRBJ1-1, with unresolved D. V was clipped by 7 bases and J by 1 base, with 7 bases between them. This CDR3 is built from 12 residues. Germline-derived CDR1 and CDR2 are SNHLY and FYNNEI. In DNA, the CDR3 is TGTGCCAGCACAAAGAGGAACACTGAAGCTTTCTTT. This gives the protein CASTKRNTEAFF.

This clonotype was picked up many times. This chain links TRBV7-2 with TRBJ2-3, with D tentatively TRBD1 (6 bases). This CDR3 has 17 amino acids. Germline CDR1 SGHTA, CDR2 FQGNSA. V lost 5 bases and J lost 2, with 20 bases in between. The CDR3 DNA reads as TGTGCCAGCAGCCCTAGGGTCCGGACAGTCAACACAGATACGCAGTATTTT. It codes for CASSPRVRTVNTDTQYF.

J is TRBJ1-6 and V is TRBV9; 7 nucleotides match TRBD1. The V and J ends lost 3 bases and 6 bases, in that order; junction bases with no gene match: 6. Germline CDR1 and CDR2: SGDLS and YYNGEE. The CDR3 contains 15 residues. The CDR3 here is CASSDTGTVNSPLHF. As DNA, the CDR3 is TGTGCCAGCAGCGACACCGGGACAGTTAATTCACCCCTCCACTTT.

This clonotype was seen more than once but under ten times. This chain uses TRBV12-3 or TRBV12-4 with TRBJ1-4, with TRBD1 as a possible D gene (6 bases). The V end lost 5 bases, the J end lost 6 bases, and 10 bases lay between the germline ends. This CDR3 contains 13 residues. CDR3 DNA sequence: TGTGCCAGCAGTCCAGGGGAATATGAAAAACTGTTTTTT. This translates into CASSPGEYEKLFF.

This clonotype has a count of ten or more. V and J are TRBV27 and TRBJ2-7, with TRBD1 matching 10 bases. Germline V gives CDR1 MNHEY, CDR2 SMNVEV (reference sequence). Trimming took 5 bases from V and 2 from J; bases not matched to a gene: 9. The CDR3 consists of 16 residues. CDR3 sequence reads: CASSPRRDRGTYEQYF. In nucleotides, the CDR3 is TGTGCCAGCAGTCCGCGCCGGGACAGGGGCACCTACGAGCAGTACTTC.

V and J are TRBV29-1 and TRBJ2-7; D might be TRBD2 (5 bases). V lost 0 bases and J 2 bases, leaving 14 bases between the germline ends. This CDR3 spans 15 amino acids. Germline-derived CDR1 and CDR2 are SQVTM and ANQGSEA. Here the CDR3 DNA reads TGCAGCGTTGAAGATCGTCGCGGGCGCCCCTACGAGCAGTACTTC. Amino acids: CSVEDRRGRPYEQYF.

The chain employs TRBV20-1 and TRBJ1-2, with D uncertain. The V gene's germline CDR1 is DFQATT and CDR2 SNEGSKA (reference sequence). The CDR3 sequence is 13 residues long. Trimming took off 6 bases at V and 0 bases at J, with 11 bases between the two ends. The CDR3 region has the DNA TGCAGTGCCTTAGATAAAGCTAACTATGGCTACACCTTC. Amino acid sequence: CSALDKANYGYTF.

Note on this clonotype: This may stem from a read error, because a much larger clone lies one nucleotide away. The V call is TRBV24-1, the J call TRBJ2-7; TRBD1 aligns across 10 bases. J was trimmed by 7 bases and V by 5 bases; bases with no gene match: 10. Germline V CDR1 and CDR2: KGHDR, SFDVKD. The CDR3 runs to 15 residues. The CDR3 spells CATSAQDRGFWEQYF. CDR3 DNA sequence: TGTGCCACCAGTGCCCAGGACAGGGGGTTCTGGGAGCAGTACTTC.

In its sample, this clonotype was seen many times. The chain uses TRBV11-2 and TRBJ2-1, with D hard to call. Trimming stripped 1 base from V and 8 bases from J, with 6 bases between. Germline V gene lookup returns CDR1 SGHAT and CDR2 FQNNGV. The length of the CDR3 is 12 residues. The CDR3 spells CASSLVLDEQFF. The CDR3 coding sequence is TGTGCCAGCAGCTTAGTCCTGGATGAGCAGTTCTTC.

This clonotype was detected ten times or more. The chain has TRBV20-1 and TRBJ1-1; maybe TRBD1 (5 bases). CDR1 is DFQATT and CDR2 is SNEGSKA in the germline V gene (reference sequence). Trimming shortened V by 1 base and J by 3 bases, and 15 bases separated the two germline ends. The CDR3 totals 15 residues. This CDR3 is CSARASRGAHTEAFF. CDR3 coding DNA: TGCAGTGCTAGAGCCTCCCGTGGGGCTCACACTGAAGCTTTCTTT.

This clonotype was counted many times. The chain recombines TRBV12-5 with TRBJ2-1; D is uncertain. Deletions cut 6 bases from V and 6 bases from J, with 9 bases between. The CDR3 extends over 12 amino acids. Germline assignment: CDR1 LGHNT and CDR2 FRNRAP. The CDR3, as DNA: TGTGCTAGTGGCTCCCTTAGCAATGAGCAGTTCTTC. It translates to CASGSLSNEQFF.

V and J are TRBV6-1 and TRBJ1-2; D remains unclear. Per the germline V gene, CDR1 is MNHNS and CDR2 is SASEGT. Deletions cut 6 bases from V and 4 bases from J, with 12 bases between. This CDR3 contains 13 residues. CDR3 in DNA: TGTGCCAGCAGCTGGGAGGGCGTCTATGGCTACACCTTC. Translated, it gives CASSWEGVYGYTF.